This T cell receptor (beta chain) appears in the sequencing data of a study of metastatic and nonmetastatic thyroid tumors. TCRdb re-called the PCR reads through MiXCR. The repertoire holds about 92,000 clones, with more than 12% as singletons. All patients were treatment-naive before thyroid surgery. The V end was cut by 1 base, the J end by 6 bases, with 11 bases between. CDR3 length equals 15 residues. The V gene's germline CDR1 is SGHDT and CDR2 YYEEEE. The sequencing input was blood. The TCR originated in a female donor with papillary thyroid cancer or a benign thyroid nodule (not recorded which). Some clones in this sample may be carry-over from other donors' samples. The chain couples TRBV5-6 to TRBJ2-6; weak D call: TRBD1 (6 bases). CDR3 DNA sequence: TGTGCCAGCAGCTTGTGGGGGCCTGTGGCCAACGTCCTGACTTTC. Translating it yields CASSLWGPVANVLTF.